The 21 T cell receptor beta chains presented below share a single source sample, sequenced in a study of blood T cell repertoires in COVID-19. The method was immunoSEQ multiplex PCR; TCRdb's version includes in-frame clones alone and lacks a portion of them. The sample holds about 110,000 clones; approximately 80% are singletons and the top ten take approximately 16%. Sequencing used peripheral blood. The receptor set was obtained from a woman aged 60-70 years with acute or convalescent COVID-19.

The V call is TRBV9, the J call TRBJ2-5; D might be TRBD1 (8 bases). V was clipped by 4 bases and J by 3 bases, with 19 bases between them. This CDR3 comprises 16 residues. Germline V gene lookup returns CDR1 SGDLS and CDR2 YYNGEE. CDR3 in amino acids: CASSFGQGLSEETQYF. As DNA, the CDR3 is TGTGCCAGCAGCTTCGGACAGGGACTATCGGAAGAGACCCAGTACTTC.

CDR3 region: CASSYWRRGLGYGYTF. CDR3 nucleotides: TGTGCCAGCAGTTACTGGAGGAGGGGGCTCGGCTATGGCTACACCTTC. V usage is TRBV6-5 and J usage is TRBJ1-2, with TRBD1 matching over 7 bases. Germline lookup yields CDR1 MNHEY and CDR2 SVGAGI. V gave up 1 base and J gave up 4 bases; unmatched junction bases: 9. The length of the CDR3 is 16 residues.

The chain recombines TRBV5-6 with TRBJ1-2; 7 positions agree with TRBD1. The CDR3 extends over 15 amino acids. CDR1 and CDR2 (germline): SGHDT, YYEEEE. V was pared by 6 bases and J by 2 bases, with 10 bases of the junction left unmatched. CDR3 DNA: TGTGCCAGCACCTTCCCCGTACAGGGGAACTATGGCTACACCTTC. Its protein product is CASTFPVQGNYGYTF.

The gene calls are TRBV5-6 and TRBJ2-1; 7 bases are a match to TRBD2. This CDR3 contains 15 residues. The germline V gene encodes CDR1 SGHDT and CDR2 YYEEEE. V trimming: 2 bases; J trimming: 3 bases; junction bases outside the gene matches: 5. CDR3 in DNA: TGTGCCAGCAGCTTAGGAGCGGGGATCTACAATGAGCAGTTCTTC. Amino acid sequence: CASSLGAGIYNEQFF.

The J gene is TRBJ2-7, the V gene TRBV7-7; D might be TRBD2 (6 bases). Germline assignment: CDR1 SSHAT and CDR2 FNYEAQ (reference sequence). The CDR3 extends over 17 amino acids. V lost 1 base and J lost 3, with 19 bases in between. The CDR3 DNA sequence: TGTGCCAGCAGCTTAGGATGGCGCACTCGGAGGGACTACGAGCAGTACTTC. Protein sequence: CASSLGWRTRRDYEQYF.

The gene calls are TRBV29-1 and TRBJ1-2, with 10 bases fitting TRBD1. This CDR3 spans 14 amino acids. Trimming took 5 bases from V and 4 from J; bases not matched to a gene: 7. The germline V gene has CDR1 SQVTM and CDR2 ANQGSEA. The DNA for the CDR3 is TGCAGCGTTACCCGGGACAGGGGTTCCTATGGCTACACCTTC. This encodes CSVTRDRGSYGYTF.

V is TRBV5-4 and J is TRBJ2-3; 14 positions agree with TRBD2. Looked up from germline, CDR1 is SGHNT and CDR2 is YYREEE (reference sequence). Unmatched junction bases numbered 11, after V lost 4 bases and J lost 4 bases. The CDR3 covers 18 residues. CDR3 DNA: TGTGCCAGCAGCGCAAGACTAGCGGGGGGGTTTATCGCAGATACGCAGTATTTT. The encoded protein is CASSARLAGGFIADTQYF.

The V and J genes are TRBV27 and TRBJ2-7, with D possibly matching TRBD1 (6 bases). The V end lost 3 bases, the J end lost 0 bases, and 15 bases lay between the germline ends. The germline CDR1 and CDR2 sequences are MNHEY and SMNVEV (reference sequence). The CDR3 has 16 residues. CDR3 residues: CASSFAGAPFSYEQYF. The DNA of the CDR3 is TGTGCCAGCAGTTTCGCAGGGGCCCCTTTCTCCTACGAGCAGTACTTC.

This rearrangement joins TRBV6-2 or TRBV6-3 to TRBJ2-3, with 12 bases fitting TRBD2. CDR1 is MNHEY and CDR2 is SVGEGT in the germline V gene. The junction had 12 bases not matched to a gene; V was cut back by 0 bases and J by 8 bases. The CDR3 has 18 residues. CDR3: CASSYSPYGTSGSPTQYF. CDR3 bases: TGTGCCAGCAGTTACTCCCCTTACGGGACTAGCGGGTCTCCTACGCAGTATTTT.

In DNA form, the CDR3 reads TGTGCCACCAGTGAATCGACAGGGACCTACACCTTC. Residues: CATSESTGTYTF. The rearrangement uses TRBV24-1 and TRBJ1-2, with 7 bases matching TRBD1. Trimming took 4 bases from V and 10 from J; bases not matched to a gene: 5. CDR1 is KGHDR, CDR2 SFDVKD, per germline. The CDR3 spans 12 residues.

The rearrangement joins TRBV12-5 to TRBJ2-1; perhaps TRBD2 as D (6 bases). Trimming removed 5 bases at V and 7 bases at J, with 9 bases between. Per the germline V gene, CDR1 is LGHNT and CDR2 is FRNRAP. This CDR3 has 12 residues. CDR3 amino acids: CASGPEGNEQFF. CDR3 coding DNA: TGTGCTAGTGGTCCGGAGGGGAATGAGCAGTTCTTC.

Here the CDR3 reads CASSSAGGGNTGELFF. DNA for the CDR3: TGCGCCAGCAGCTCCGCAGGGGGCGGGAACACCGGGGAGCTGTTTTTT. The chain carries TRBV5-1 and TRBJ2-2; 8 nucleotides agree with TRBD1. The CDR3 consists of 16 residues. Per germline, CDR1 SGHRS and CDR2 YFSETQ. With V trimmed by 3 bases and J by 1 base, 5 bases remained unmatched.

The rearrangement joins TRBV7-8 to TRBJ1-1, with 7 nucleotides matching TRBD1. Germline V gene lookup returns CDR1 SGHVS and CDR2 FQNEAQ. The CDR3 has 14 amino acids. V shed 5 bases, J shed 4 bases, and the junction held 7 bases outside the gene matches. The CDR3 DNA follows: TGTGCCAGCAGCAACATCAGGGGGAGCACTGAAGCTTTCTTT. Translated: CASSNIRGSTEAFF.

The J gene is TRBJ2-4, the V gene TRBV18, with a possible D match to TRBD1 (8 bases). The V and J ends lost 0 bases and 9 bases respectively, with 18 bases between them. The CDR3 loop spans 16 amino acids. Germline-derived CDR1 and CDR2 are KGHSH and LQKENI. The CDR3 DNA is TGTGCCAGCTCACCACCGTTAACAGGGGGGGTTAGCATTCAGTACTTC. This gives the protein CASSPPLTGGVSIQYF.

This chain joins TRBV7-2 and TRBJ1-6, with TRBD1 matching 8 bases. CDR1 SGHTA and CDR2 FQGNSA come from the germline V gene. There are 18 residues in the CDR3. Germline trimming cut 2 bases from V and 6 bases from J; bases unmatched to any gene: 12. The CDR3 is CASSLYATGVSGNSPLHF. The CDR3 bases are TGTGCCAGCAGCTTATACGCGACAGGGGTATCTGGTAATTCACCCCTCCACTTT. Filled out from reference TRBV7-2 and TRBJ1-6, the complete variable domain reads GAGVSQSPSNKVTEKGKDVELRCDPISGHTALYWYRQSLGQGLEFLIYFQGNSAPDKSGLPSDRFSAERTGGSVSTLTIQRTQQEDSAVYLCASSLYATGVSGNSPLHFGNGTRLTVT.

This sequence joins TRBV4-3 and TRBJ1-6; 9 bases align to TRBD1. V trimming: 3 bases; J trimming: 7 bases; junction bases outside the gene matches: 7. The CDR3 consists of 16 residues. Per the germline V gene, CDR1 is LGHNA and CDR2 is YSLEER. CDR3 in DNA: TGCGCCAGCAGCCATGCATCCGGGACAGGGAATTCACCCCTCCACTTT. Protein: CASSHASGTGNSPLHF.

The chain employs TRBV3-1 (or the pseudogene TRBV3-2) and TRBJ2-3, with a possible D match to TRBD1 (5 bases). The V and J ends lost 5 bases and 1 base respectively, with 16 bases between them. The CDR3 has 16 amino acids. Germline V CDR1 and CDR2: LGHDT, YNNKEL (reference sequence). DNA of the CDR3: TGTGCCAGCAGCAAAACCCCCCAGGGCGGCACAGATACGCAGTATTTT. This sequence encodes CASSKTPQGGTDTQYF.

CDR3 nucleotides: TGTGCCAGCAGTCCAGGGTTTTTGAACACTGAAGCTTTCTTT. Amino acid sequence: CASSPGFLNTEAFF. The chain carries TRBV2 and TRBJ1-1; D possibly corresponds to TRBD1 (5 bases). With 5 bases removed from V and 0 bases from J, the gap between germline ends came to 10 bases. CDR1 is SNHLY and CDR2 is FYNNEI in the germline V gene. CDR3 length equals 14 residues.

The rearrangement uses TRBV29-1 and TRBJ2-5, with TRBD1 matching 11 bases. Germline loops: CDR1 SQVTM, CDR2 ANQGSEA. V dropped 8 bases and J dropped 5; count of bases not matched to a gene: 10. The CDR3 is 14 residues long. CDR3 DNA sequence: TGCAGCATCGGACAGGGGGCGAATACGGAGACCCAGTACTTC. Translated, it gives CSIGQGANTETQYF.

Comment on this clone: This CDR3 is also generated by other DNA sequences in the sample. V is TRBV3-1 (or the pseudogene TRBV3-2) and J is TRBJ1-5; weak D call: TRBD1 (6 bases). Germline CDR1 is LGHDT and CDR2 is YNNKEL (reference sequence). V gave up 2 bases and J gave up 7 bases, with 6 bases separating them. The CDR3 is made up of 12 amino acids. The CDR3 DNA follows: TGTGCCAGCAGCCAACAGGGGCAGCCCCAGCATTTT. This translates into CASSQQGQPQHF.

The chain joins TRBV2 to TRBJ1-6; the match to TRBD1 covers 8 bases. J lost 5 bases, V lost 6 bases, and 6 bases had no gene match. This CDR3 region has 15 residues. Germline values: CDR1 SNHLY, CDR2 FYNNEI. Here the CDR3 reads CASSAGQGDNSPLHF. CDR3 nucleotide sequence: TGTGCCAGCAGCGCCGGACAGGGAGATAATTCACCCCTCCACTTT.